The sequence of this T cell receptor (beta chain) was determined in a study of identical twins. The germline CDR1 and CDR2 sequences are DFQATT and SNEGSKA (reference sequence). The CDR3 spans 14 residues. The ends lost 5 bases at V and 7 bases at J; junction bases unmatched: 8. A universal primer site was added by template switching, and unique molecular identifiers were carried by the cDNA. TCRdb re-derived calls from the 5' RACE reads in MiXCR, one entry per CDR3 protein. The sample has about 690,000 distinct CDR3 sequences, 5.5% to 7.5% seen once; the top ten hold about 1.8%. Study conclusions and caveats: Instead of following the same donors, the conclusions were based on cross-sectional statistical analysis. Models underestimated how often monozygotic twins shared out-of-frame TCR alpha.

This clonotype was counted at least ten times. Its antigen is still unknown. Sequencing input: naive T cells sorted from blood. The TCR originated in a man aged 18 to 29 in good health. The V gene is TRBV20-1, the J gene TRBJ2-2, with 9 bases identical to TRBD2. The CDR3 DNA sequence: TGCAGTGCTTGGGCGGGACTAGCATTCGGGGAGCTGTTTTTT. Translated, it gives CSAWAGLAFGELFF.